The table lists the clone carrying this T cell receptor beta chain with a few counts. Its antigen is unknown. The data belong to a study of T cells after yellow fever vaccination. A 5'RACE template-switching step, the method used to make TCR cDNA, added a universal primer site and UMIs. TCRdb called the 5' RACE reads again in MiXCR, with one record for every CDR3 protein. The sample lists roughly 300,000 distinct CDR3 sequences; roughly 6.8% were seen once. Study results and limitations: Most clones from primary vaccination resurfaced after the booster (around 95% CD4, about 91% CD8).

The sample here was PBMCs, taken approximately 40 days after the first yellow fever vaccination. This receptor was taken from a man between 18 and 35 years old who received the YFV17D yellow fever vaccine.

DNA of the CDR3: TGTGCCAGCAGCCCCGGGACAGGGCGGAACATTCAGTACTTC. It codes for CASSPGTGRNIQYF. This chain joins TRBV5-6 and TRBJ2-4; TRBD1 matches at 9 bases. Germline V lookup: CDR1 SGHDT, CDR2 YYEEEE. The trim removed 4 bases at V and 7 bases at J, leaving 6 bases unmatched. The length of the CDR3 is 14 residues. The full variable domain, with the rest looked up from reference TRBV5-6 and TRBJ2-4, is DAGVTQSPTHLIKTRGQQVTLRCSPKSGHDTVSWYQQALGQGPQFIFQYYEEEERQRGNFPDRFSGHQFPNYSSELNVNALLLGDSALYLCASSPGTGRNIQYFGAGTRLSVL.